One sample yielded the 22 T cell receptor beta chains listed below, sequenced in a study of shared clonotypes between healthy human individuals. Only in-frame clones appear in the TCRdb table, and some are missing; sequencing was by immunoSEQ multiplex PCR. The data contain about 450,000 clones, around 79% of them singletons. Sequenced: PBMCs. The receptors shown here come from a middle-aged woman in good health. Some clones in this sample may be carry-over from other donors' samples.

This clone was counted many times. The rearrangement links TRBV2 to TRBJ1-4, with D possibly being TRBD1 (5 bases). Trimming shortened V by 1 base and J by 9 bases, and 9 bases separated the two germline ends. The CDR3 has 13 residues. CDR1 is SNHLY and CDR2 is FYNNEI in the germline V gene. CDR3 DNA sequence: TGTGCCAGCAGTGAAGGTGACAGTCAAAAACTGTTTTTT. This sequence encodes CASSEGDSQKLFF.

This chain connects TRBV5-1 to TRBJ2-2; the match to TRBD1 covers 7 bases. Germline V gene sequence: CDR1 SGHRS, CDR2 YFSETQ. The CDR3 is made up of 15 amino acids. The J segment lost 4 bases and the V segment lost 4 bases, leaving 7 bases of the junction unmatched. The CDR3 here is CASSPLDRATGELFF. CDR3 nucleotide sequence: TGCGCCAGCAGCCCCCTAGACAGGGCCACCGGGGAGCTGTTTTTT.

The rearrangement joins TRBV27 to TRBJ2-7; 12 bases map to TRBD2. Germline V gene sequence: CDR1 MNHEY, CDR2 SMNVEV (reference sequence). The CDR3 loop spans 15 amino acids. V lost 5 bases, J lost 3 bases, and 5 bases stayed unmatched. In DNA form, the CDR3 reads TGTGCCAGCAGTCTCGGACTAGCGGGGATCTACGAGCAGTACTTC. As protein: CASSLGLAGIYEQYF.

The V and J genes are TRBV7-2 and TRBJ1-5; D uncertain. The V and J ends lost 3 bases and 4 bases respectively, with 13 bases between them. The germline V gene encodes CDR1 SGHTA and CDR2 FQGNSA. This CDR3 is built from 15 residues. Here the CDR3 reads CASSFVWGGNQPQHF. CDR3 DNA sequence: TGTGCCAGCAGCTTCGTCTGGGGAGGGAATCAGCCCCAGCATTTT.

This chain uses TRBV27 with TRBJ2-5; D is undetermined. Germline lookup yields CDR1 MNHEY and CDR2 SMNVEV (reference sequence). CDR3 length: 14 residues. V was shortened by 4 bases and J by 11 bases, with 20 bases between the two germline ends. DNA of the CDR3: TGTGCCAGCAGTTCGTCGTATATTGGCAGTAAGCAGTACTTC. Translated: CASSSSYIGSKQYF.

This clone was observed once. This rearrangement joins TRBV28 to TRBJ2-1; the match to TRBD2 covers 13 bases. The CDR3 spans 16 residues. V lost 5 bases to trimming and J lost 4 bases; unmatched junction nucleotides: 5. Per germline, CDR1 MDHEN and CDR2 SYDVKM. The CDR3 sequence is CASSERTSGRYNEQFF. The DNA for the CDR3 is TGTGCCAGCAGTGAAAGGACTAGCGGGAGATACAATGAGCAGTTCTTC. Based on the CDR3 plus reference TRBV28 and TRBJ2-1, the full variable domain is DVKVTQSSRYLVKRTGEKVFLECVQDMDHENMFWYRQDPGLGLRLIYFSYDVKMKEKGDIPEGYSVSREKKERFSLILESASTNQTSMYLCASSERTSGRYNEQFFGPGTRLTVL.

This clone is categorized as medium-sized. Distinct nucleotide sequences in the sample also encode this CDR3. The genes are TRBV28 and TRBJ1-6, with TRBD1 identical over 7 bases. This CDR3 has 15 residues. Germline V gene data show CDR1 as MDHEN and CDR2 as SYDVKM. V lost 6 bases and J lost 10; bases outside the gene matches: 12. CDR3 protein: CASSPPGQRISPLHF. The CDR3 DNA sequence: TGTGCCAGCAGCCCACCGGGACAGCGTATCTCACCCCTCCACTTT.

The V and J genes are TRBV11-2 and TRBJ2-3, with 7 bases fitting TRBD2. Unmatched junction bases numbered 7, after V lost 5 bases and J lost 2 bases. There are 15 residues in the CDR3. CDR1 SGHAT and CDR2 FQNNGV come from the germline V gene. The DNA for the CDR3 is TGTGCCAGCAGCCGAAGCGGGACCGACACAGATACGCAGTATTTT. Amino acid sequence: CASSRSGTDTDTQYF.

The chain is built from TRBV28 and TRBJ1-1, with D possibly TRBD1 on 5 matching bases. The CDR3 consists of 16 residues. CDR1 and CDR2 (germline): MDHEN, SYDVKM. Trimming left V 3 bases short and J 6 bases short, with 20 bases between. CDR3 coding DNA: TGTGCCAGCAGTTTTACTTTTAGCGGGGGGGACGCTGAAGCTTTCTTT. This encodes CASSFTFSGGDAEAFF.

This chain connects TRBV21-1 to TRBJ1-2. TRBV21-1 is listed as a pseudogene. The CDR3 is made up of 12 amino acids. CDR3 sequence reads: CASSGCGYGYTF. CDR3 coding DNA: TGTGCCAGCAGCGGGTGTGGCTATGGCTACACCTTC.

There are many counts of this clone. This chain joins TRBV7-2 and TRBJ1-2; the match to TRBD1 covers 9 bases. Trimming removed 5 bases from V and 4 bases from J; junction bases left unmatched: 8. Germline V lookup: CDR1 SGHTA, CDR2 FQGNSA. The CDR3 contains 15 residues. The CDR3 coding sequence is TGTGCCAGCAGCACCAACAGGGGGCAGTCCTATGGCTACACCTTC. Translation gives CASSTNRGQSYGYTF.

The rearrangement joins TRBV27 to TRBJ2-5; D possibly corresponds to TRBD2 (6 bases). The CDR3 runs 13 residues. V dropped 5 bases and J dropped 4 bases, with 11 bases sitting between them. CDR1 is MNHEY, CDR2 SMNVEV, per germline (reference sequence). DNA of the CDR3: TGTGCCAGCAGTGCCCGACTAGGAGAGACCCAGTACTTC. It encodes CASSARLGETQYF.

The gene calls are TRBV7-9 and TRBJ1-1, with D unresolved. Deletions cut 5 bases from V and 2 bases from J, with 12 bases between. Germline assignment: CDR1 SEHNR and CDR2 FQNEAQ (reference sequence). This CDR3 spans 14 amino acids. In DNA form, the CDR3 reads TGTGCCAGCAGCCCCTCCGGGAGAAACACTGAAGCTTTCTTT. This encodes CASSPSGRNTEAFF. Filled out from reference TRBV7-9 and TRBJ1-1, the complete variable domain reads DTGVSQNPRHKITKRGQNVTFRCDPISEHNRLYWYRQTLGQGPEFLTYFQNEAQLEKSRLLSDRFSAERPKGSFSTLEIQRTEQGDSAMYLCASSPSGRNTEAFFGQGTRLTVV.

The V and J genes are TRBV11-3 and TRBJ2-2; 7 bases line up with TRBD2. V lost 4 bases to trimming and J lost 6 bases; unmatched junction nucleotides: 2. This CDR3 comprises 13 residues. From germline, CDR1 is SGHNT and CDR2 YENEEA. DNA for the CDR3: TGTGCCAGCAGCTCGCTAGCGGCCGGGGAGCTGTTTTTT. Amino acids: CASSSLAAGELFF.

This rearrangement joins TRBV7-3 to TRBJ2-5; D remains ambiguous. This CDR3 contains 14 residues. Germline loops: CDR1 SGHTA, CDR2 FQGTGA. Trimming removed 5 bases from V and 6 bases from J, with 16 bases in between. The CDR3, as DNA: TGTGCCAGCAGCCCGCAAAACAATTGGCAGACCCAGTACTTC. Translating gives CASSPQNNWQTQYF.

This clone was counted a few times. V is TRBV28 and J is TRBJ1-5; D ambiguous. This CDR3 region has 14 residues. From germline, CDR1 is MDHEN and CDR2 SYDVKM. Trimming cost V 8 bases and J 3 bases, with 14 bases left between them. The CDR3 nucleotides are TGTGCCAGCCGTACCGGGAGTCTCAATCAGCCCCAGCATTTT. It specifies CASRTGSLNQPQHF.

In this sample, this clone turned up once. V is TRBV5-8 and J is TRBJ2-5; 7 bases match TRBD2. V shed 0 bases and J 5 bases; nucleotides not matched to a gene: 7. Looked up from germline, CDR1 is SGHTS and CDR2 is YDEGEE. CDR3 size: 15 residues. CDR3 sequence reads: CASSLVGRGLETQYF. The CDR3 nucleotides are TGTGCCAGCAGCTTGGTGGGGCGGGGGTTGGAGACCCAGTACTTC.

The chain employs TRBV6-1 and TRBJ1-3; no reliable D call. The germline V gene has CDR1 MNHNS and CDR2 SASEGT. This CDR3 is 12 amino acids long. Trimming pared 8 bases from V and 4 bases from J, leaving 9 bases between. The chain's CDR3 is CASQTGGNTIYF. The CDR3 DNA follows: TGTGCCAGCCAGACCGGGGGAAACACCATATATTTT.

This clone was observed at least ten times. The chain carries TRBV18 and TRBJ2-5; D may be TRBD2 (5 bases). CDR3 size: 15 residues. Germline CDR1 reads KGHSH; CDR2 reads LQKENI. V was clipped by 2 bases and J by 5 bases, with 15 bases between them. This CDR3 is CASSPSPTRGETQYF. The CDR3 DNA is TGTGCCAGCTCACCAAGTCCGACTCGAGGGGAGACCCAGTACTTC. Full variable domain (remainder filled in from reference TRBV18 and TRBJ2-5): NAGVMQNPRHLVRRRGQEARLRCSPMKGHSHVYWYRQLPEEGLKFMVYLQKENIIDESGMPKERFSAEFPKEGPSILRIQQVVRGDSAAYFCASSPSPTRGETQYFGPGTRLLVL.

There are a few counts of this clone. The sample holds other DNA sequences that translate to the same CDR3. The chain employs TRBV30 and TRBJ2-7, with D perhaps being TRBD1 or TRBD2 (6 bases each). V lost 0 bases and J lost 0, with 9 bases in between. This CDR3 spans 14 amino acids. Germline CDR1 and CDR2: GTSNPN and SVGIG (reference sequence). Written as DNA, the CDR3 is TGTGCCTGGAGTGTAGGGGGGAGCTCCTACGAGCAGTACTTC. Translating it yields CAWSVGGSSYEQYF.

CDR3 DNA: TGCAGCGTTGCGATGAGGGCCTATACTAGCGCGAACTCCTACGAGCAGTACTTC. This gives the protein CSVAMRAYTSANSYEQYF. V and J are TRBV29-1 and TRBJ2-7; 7 bases line up with TRBD2. With V trimmed by 4 bases and J by 0 bases, 18 bases remained unmatched. Looked up from germline, CDR1 is SQVTM and CDR2 is ANQGSEA. The CDR3 is 18 amino acids.

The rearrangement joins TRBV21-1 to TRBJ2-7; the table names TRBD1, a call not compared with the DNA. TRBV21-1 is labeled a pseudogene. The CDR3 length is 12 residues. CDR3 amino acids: CATQGQNYEQYF. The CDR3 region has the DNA TGTGCCACCCAGGGACAAAACTACGAGCAGTACTTC.